What follows are 27 T cell receptor beta chains derived from one specimen sequenced in a study of T cells in Graves' hyperthyroidism and ophthalmopathy. Researchers took RNA transcripts and amplified the TCR beta CDR3 regions from them. Primed by the HTBI set, a first-round RT-PCR was run on the TCR CDR3. MiXCR, run by TCRdb on the multiplex PCR reads, gives a single entry per CDR3 protein. The sample has around 250,000 distinct CDR3 sequences, 24% seen once; the top ten hold roughly a third. The sequenced material came from blood. The source is a woman in her 40s with Graves' ophthalmopathy.

The table lists this clonotype with many counts. V usage is TRBV9 and J usage is TRBJ1-1; D not certain. With 0 bases removed from V and 4 bases from J, the gap between germline ends came to 10 bases. This CDR3 is 14 amino acids long. From germline, CDR1 is SGDLS and CDR2 YYNGEE. CDR3 coding DNA: TGTGCCAGCAGCGTAGAGTGGGAGTCCACTGAAGCTTTCTTT. Encoded protein: CASSVEWESTEAFF.

This clonotype was seen repeatedly, ten times or more. The chain is built from TRBV4-2 and TRBJ1-5; perhaps TRBD1 as D (5 bases). The CDR3 covers 17 residues. Germline V lookup: CDR1 LGHNA, CDR2 YNFKEQ. The germline V and J ends were trimmed by 1 base and 0 bases, with 13 bases remaining between them. CDR3 bases: TGTGCCAGCAGCCAAGGTGGGCAGGGCTATAGCAATCAGCCCCAGCATTTT. It is translated as CASSQGGQGYSNQPQHF.

This clonotype has only a few counts. The chain is built from TRBV6-5 and TRBJ2-2; 9 bases fit TRBD1. From germline, CDR1 is MNHEY and CDR2 SVGAGI. This CDR3 region has 16 residues. V gave up 2 bases and J gave up 6 bases; unmatched junction bases: 7. The CDR3 region has the DNA TGTGCCAGCAGTTACCTCGGGACAGGGCCCGCCGGGGAGCTGTTTTTT. This codes for CASSYLGTGPAGELFF.

This clonotype appeared many times. The chain recombines TRBV4-2 with TRBJ1-1, with TRBD1 identical over 7 bases. CDR1 is LGHNA, CDR2 YNFKEQ, per germline. The CDR3 is made up of 13 amino acids. After removal of 4 bases from V and 1 base from J, the junction contained 0 bases not matched to a gene. CDR3 DNA sequence: TGTGCCAGCAGCCGGGACAGGAACACTGAAGCTTTCTTT. It yields the protein CASSRDRNTEAFF.

This clonotype was detected ten times or more. The CDR3 DNA reads as TGTGCCAGCAGTTACTGGAGCGGGGACAGCTCTGGAAACACCATATATTTT. It codes for CASSYWSGDSSGNTIYF. The V call is TRBV6-5, the J call TRBJ1-3; 7 bases line up with TRBD1. Looked up from germline, CDR1 is MNHEY and CDR2 is SVGAGI. The CDR3 covers 17 residues. J lost 0 bases, V lost 1 base, and 6 bases had no gene match.

This clonotype occurred many times. The V call is TRBV4-2, the J call TRBJ2-7; TRBD1 matches at 9 bases. The V segment lost 0 bases and the J segment 3 bases; nucleotides outside the gene matches: 3. The CDR3 runs to 15 residues. In germline, CDR1 is LGHNA, CDR2 YNFKEQ. The CDR3 nucleotides read TGTGCCAGCAGCCAAGATCGGACAGGGGACTACGAGCAGTACTTC. Residues: CASSQDRTGDYEQYF.

This clonotype was counted ten times or more. This rearrangement joins TRBV4-1 to TRBJ2-7; TRBD2 matches at 8 bases. CDR1 is MGHRA and CDR2 is YSYEKL in the germline V gene. The CDR3 contains 14 residues. The J segment lost 3 bases and the V segment lost 4 bases, leaving 5 bases of the junction unmatched. The CDR3 loop is CASSPTSGDYEQYF. CDR3 in DNA: TGCGCCAGCAGCCCCACTAGCGGAGACTACGAGCAGTACTTC.

This clonotype has a count of ten or more. This chain links TRBV28 with TRBJ2-5; D is uncertain. Trimming left V 6 bases short and J 2 bases short, with 13 bases between. The CDR3 runs to 14 residues. From germline, CDR1 is MDHEN and CDR2 SYDVKM. For the CDR3, the DNA is TGTGCCAGCAGCAAAGCCCATTTTCAAGAGACCCAGTACTTC. It translates to CASSKAHFQETQYF.

This chain links TRBV6-1 with TRBJ1-5; D is uncertain. Per germline, CDR1 MNHNS and CDR2 SASEGT. The germline V and J ends were trimmed by 2 bases and 1 base, with 6 bases remaining between them. The CDR3 is 14 residues long. CDR3 sequence (DNA): TGTGCCAGCAGTGAAAACAGAAGCAATCAGCCCCAGCATTTT. Translated: CASSENRSNQPQHF.

This clonotype occurred many times. CDR3: CASSLLLAHQETQYF. The CDR3 nucleotides are TGTGCCAGCAGCCTTCTTCTTGCGCACCAAGAGACCCAGTACTTC. This sequence joins TRBV11-2 and TRBJ2-5; no clear D. The V end was cut by 5 bases, the J end by 0 bases, with 13 bases between. This CDR3 comprises 15 residues. Per germline, CDR1 SGHAT and CDR2 FQNNGV.

The rearrangement joins TRBV6-1 to TRBJ1-5, with a possible D match to TRBD1 (5 bases). Trimming took off 3 bases at V and 11 bases at J, with 11 bases between the two ends. The CDR3 extends over 12 amino acids. The germline V gene encodes CDR1 MNHNS and CDR2 SASEGT. CDR3 DNA sequence: TGTGCCAGCAGTGATCAGGGTCGGACCCAGCATTTT. It specifies CASSDQGRTQHF.

This clonotype was detected ten times or more. V gene TRBV5-6 combines with J gene TRBJ1-2, with D maybe TRBD1 (6 bases). Germline CDR1 reads SGHDT; CDR2 reads YYEEEE. V gave up 3 bases and J gave up 4 bases, with 16 bases separating them. The CDR3 has 15 amino acids. CDR3 protein: CASSSQGGGFYGYTF. The CDR3, as DNA: TGTGCCAGCAGCTCTCAAGGGGGGGGCTTCTATGGCTACACCTTC. Full variable domain (outside the CDR3, taken from reference TRBV5-6 and TRBJ1-2): DAGVTQSPTHLIKTRGQQVTLRCSPKSGHDTVSWYQQALGQGPQFIFQYYEEEERQRGNFPDRFSGHQFPNYSSELNVNALLLGDSALYLCASSSQGGGFYGYTFGSGTRLTVV.

The rearrangement joins TRBV29-1 to TRBJ2-2; 9 bases are shared with TRBD2. CDR3 length equals 15 residues. V shed 4 bases and J 5 bases; nucleotides not matched to a gene: 8. Germline loops: CDR1 SQVTM, CDR2 ANQGSEA. The CDR3 DNA reads as TGCAGCGTTGGCTTTAGCGGGAGTGGGACCGGGGAGCTGTTTTTT. Its protein is CSVGFSGSGTGELFF.

At least ten counts were recorded for this clonotype. The chain couples TRBV5-1 to TRBJ1-2; D is possibly TRBD1 (6 bases). Trimming took 4 bases from V and 8 from J, leaving 18 bases between them. Germline assignment: CDR1 SGHRS and CDR2 YFSETQ. The CDR3 length is 14 residues. CDR3 bases: TGCGCCAGCAGCCTGACAGGCTTCGGTGACGGCTACACCTTC. Translating it yields CASSLTGFGDGYTF.

This clonotype came up many times. The V and J genes are TRBV2 and TRBJ1-5; D possibly corresponds to TRBD1 (6 bases). Trimming cost V 0 bases and J 10 bases, with 22 bases left between them. Per the germline V gene, CDR1 is SNHLY and CDR2 is FYNNEI. The CDR3 length is 17 residues. CDR3 amino acids: CASSEAGGASPFRPQHF. CDR3 DNA: TGTGCCAGCAGTGAAGCGGGGGGGGCGTCCCCTTTTCGTCCCCAGCATTTT.

The CDR3: CASTPGADSPTEAFF. Here the CDR3 DNA reads TGTGCCAGTACCCCCGGGGCGGATTCTCCGACTGAAGCTTTCTTT. V and J are TRBV19 and TRBJ1-1; maybe TRBD1 (5 bases). V was shortened by 7 bases and J by 5 bases, with 20 bases between the two germline ends. CDR1 and CDR2 (germline): LNHDA, SQIVND (reference sequence). The CDR3 totals 15 residues.

The rearrangement joins TRBV7-8 to TRBJ1-1, with a tentative D call TRBD1 (6 bases). Trimming pared 4 bases from V and 8 bases from J, leaving 14 bases between. This CDR3 has 13 residues. Germline V gives CDR1 SGHVS, CDR2 FQNEAQ. CDR3 nucleotide sequence: TGTGCCAGCAGCTCCCAAACAGGGCACGAAGCTTTCTTT. Translated: CASSSQTGHEAFF.

This sequence joins TRBV12-3 or TRBV12-4 and TRBJ1-1; the match to TRBD1 covers 9 bases. J lost 4 bases, V lost 5 bases, and 8 bases had no gene match. This CDR3 is 15 amino acids long. CDR3 sequence reads: CASSEQDRGRTEAFF. The CDR3 DNA sequence: TGTGCCAGCAGTGAACAGGACAGGGGTCGCACTGAAGCTTTCTTT.

V usage is TRBV12-3 or TRBV12-4 and J usage is TRBJ2-7; 7 nucleotides line up with TRBD1. V was clipped by 2 bases and J by 5 bases; unmatched bases: 9. The CDR3 is made up of 15 amino acids. The CDR3 DNA sequence: TGTGCCAGCAGTTTAAAGAGGGGGCAAGGAAACGAGCAGTACTTC. Protein: CASSLKRGQGNEQYF.

This clonotype occurred many times. This sequence joins TRBV14 and TRBJ2-7; D assignment may be TRBD1 or TRBD2 (5 bases each). Germline assignment: CDR1 SGHDN and CDR2 FVKESK. V was trimmed by 2 bases and J by 3 bases, leaving 20 bases between them. The CDR3 covers 17 residues. CDR3 loop: CASSQPSFGGEFYEQYF. CDR3 DNA sequence: TGTGCCAGCAGCCAACCCTCTTTTGGGGGAGAATTCTACGAGCAGTACTTC. Variable domain in full (rest from reference TRBV14 and TRBJ2-7): EAGVTQFPSHSVIEKGQTVTLRCDPISGHDNLYWYRRVMGKEIKFLLHFVKESKQDESGMPNNRFLAERTGGTYSTLKVQPAELEDSGVYFCASSQPSFGGEFYEQYFGPGTRLTVT.

This clonotype has at least ten counts. The rearrangement joins TRBV14 to TRBJ2-5, with 10 bases that match TRBD1. Germline CDR1 reads SGHDN; CDR2 reads FVKESK. This CDR3 comprises 16 residues. V lost 0 bases to trimming and J lost 4 bases; unmatched junction nucleotides: 5. CDR3: CASSQEWGQGRETQYF. The CDR3, as DNA: TGTGCCAGCAGCCAAGAATGGGGACAGGGGCGAGAGACCCAGTACTTC.

This clonotype was detected a few times. The gene calls are TRBV28 and TRBJ2-7; 12 bases are shared with TRBD2. The CDR3 extends over 15 amino acids. Germline V gene data show CDR1 as MDHEN and CDR2 as SYDVKM. The junction had 6 bases not matched to a gene; V was cut back by 6 bases and J by 3 bases. The CDR3 protein is CASRVTSGRNYEQYF. In nucleotides, the CDR3 is TGTGCCAGCAGGGTGACTAGCGGGAGAAACTACGAGCAGTACTTC.

This clonotype came up many times. The chain uses TRBV10-3 and TRBJ2-7; D is ambiguous. Germline lookup yields CDR1 ENHRY and CDR2 SYGVKD. Trimming cost V 2 bases and J 1 base, with 6 bases left between them. This CDR3 contains 13 residues. CDR3 sequence reads: CAISEALSYEQYF. The DNA of the CDR3 is TGTGCCATCAGTGAGGCGCTTTCCTACGAGCAGTACTTC.

V and J are TRBV13 and TRBJ2-7; a weak D match, TRBD2 (5 bases). Trimming cost V 5 bases and J 2 bases, with 10 bases left between them. The CDR3 is 13 amino acids. Germline loops: CDR1 PRHDT, CDR2 FYEKMQ (reference sequence). CDR3: CASSEREAYEQYF. The DNA for the CDR3 is TGTGCCAGCAGCGAACGGGAAGCCTACGAGCAGTACTTC.

This clonotype was counted at least ten times. V and J are TRBV27 and TRBJ2-5; possibly TRBD1 or TRBD2 for D (5 bases each). The V end was cut by 8 bases, the J end by 6 bases, with 13 bases between. In germline, CDR1 is MNHEY, CDR2 SMNVEV (reference sequence). The CDR3 length is 12 residues. The CDR3, as DNA: TGTGCCAGCGGGGGTAGGGGAAAGACCCAGTACTTC. This codes for CASGGRGKTQYF.

This clonotype occurred many times. The V and J genes are TRBV7-9 and TRBJ2-7; TRBD2 is a possible D gene (6 bases). Looked up from germline, CDR1 is SEHNR and CDR2 is FQNEAQ (reference sequence). CDR3 length: 17 residues. The germline V and J ends were trimmed by 5 bases and 5 bases, with 25 bases remaining between them. CDR3 region: CASSLGEAGPKLNEQYF. The CDR3 nucleotides are TGTGCCAGCAGCCTCGGGGAGGCGGGACCCAAGCTGAACGAGCAGTACTTC.

This clonotype was seen at least ten times. The chain carries TRBV12-3 or TRBV12-4 and TRBJ2-6; D unresolved. Trimming cost V 7 bases and J 0 bases, with 4 bases left between them. The CDR3 contains 13 residues. CDR3 DNA sequence: TGTGCCAGCACCAACTCTGGGGCCAACGTCCTGACTTTC. Amino acids: CASTNSGANVLTF.